One sample yielded the 11 T cell receptor beta chains listed below, sequenced in a study of blood T cell repertoires in COVID-19. Data came from immunoSEQ multiplex PCR; TCRdb stores just in-frame clones and leaves some out. The sample shows about 340,000 clones, about 90% of them seen only once. Sequenced material: peripheral blood. The origin of the receptors is a woman aged 18 to 35 who had recovered from COVID-19.

V usage is TRBV11-2 and J usage is TRBJ1-3; D uncertain. Germline CDR1 is SGHAT and CDR2 is FQNNGV. The CDR3 is made up of 16 amino acids. V lost 1 base and J 1 base, leaving 11 bases between the germline ends. For the CDR3, the DNA is TGTGCCAGCAGCTTAGTGTTAGCGTCGTCTGGAAACACCATATATTTT. It encodes CASSLVLASSGNTIYF.

V usage is TRBV6-2 or TRBV6-3 and J usage is TRBJ1-2, with no clear D. This CDR3 has 13 residues. CDR1 is MNHEY, CDR2 SVGEGT, per germline. Between the trimmed V and J ends, which lost 4 bases and 4 bases, there was a span of 10 bases. The chain's CDR3 is CASSSLQLYGYTF. CDR3 sequence (DNA): TGTGCCAGCAGTTCCCTACAGCTCTATGGCTACACCTTC.

V and J are TRBV9 and TRBJ1-1, with 7 bases matching TRBD1. J was trimmed by 4 bases and V by 4 bases; bases with no gene match: 4. CDR3 length equals 13 residues. CDR1 is SGDLS and CDR2 is YYNGEE in the germline V gene. The CDR3 sequence is CASSPSGGTEAFF. The CDR3 region has the DNA TGTGCCAGCAGCCCCTCAGGGGGCACTGAAGCTTTCTTT.

The chain combines TRBV19 with TRBJ2-1; 8 bases are shared with TRBD2. V dropped 5 bases and J dropped 1; count of bases not matched to a gene: 7. The CDR3 loop spans 16 amino acids. Germline V CDR1 and CDR2: LNHDA, SQIVND (reference sequence). CDR3 sequence: CASSPREGTSYNEQFF. The CDR3 nucleotides read TGTGCCAGTAGTCCTCGGGAGGGTACTTCCTACAATGAGCAGTTCTTC.

The V and J genes are TRBV10-2 and TRBJ1-5, with no clear D. This CDR3 has 15 residues. V lost 0 bases, J lost 0 bases, and 6 bases lay in between. Germline CDR1 reads WSHSY; CDR2 reads SAAADI. CDR3 DNA: TGCGCCAGCAGTGAGTCGGTCAGTAGCAATCAGCCCCAGCATTTT. Translating gives CASSESVSSNQPQHF.

This chain joins TRBV5-1 and TRBJ1-1; possible D gene TRBD1, 5 bases. From germline, CDR1 is SGHRS and CDR2 YFSETQ. Trimming cost V 5 bases and J 2 bases, with 13 bases left between them. There are 14 residues in the CDR3. The chain's CDR3 is CASSSRGENTEAFF. Here the CDR3 DNA reads TGCGCCAGCAGTTCCCGGGGGGAAAACACTGAAGCTTTCTTT. The full variable domain, completed using reference TRBV5-1 and TRBJ1-1, is KAGVTQTPRYLIKTRGQQVTLSCSPISGHRSVSWYQQTPGQGLQFLFEYFSETQRNKGNFPGRFSGRQFSNSRSEMNVSTLELGDSALYLCASSSRGENTEAFFGQGTRLTVV.

This sequence joins TRBV5-4 and TRBJ2-4; 14 bases match TRBD2. The V gene's germline CDR1 is SGHNT and CDR2 YYREEE (reference sequence). V trimming: 3 bases; J trimming: 4 bases; junction bases outside the gene matches: 9. The CDR3 consists of 18 residues. DNA for the CDR3: TGTGCCAGCAGCTCAAGACTAGCGGGAGGGCCCGAAAAAAACATTCAGTACTTC. As protein: CASSSRLAGGPEKNIQYF.

To note about this clone: Other DNA sequences in this sample translate to the same CDR3. The chain links TRBV29-1 to TRBJ2-3; the D gene is possibly TRBD1 (6 bases). Germline CDR1 and CDR2: SQVTM and ANQGSEA. The CDR3 consists of 11 residues. V lost 4 bases, J lost 9 bases, and 11 bases lay in between. This chain's CDR3 is CSVVAGDTQYF. The CDR3 DNA follows: TGCAGCGTTGTGGCAGGGGACACGCAGTATTTT.

Here the CDR3 reads CASSFSGVGQPQHF. The CDR3 nucleotides read TGTGCCAGCAGTTTTTCAGGGGTCGGTCAGCCCCAGCATTTT. This chain links TRBV27 with TRBJ1-5; a possible D gene is TRBD1 (6 bases). V was pared by 3 bases and J by 6 bases, with 12 bases between. CDR1 and CDR2 from the germline V gene are MNHEY and SMNVEV (reference sequence). The CDR3 consists of 14 residues.

The chain couples TRBV7-9 to TRBJ1-4; D gene ambiguous. Trimming shortened V by 3 bases and J by 3 bases, and 14 bases separated the two germline ends. The CDR3 has 16 residues. CDR1 and CDR2 (germline): SEHNR, FQNEAQ (reference sequence). The CDR3 region is CASSFSARPPNEKLFF. For the CDR3, the DNA is TGTGCCAGCAGCTTCTCGGCGCGGCCCCCTAATGAAAAACTGTTTTTT. The full variable domain, rest sourced from reference TRBV7-9 and TRBJ1-4, is DTGVSQNPRHKITKRGQNVTFRCDPISEHNRLYWYRQTLGQGPEFLTYFQNEAQLEKSRLLSDRFSAERPKGSFSTLEIQRTEQGDSAMYLCASSFSARPPNEKLFFGSGTQLSVL.

V is TRBV3-1 (or the pseudogene TRBV3-2) and J is TRBJ2-5, with a weak D call TRBD1 (5 bases). CDR3 size: 14 residues. The V end lost 5 bases, the J end lost 5 bases, and 15 bases lay between the germline ends. The germline gives CDR1 LGHDT, CDR2 YNNKEL (reference sequence). The CDR3 DNA sequence: TGTGCCAGCAGCACACGGACATTGACGGAGACCCAGTACTTC. It is translated as CASSTRTLTETQYF.